This paragraph covers one T cell receptor beta chain sequence. The antigen remains undetermined. One end of the junction fails to match germline, which may point to a read error. The sample originates from a study of molecular identifiers for immune sequencing clone quantification. Overall study findings and caveats: Over 99% of CMV-specific effector molecules, but under 1% of naive ones, were in clones above 20 copies.

Bulk libraries came from a prior protocol with listed TCR primers. In TCRdb, the PCR reads were re-called with MiXCR into one record per CDR3 protein. The data show about 36,000 distinct CDR3 sequences, 15% to 20% seen once. The CDR3 length is 12 residues. CDR1 WNHNN and CDR2 SYGVQD come from the germline V gene (reference sequence). The specimen sequenced was naive CD8+ T cells from blood, with Jurkat cell RNA spiked in. Indicated subset: FACS-sorted CD8+CD4-CCR7+CD45RA+ naive T cells. The V gene is TRBV10-1, the J gene TRBJ2-3; D ambiguous. The TCR was taken from a human donor in good health. Some libraries in this study had Jurkat cell RNA spiked in. CDR3 loop: CASSESADAQYF. As DNA, the CDR3 is TGCGCCAGCAGTGAGTCGGCAGATGCGCAGTATTTT.